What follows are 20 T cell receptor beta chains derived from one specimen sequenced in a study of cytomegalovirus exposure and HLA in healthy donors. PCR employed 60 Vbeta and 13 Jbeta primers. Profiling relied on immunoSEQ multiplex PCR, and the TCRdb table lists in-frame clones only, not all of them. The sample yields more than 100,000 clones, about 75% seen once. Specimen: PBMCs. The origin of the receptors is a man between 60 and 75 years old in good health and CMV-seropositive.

CDR3 in amino acids: CASSVSGRTSYEQYF. The CDR3 DNA reads TGTGCCAGCAGCGTTAGCGGGAGAACCTCCTACGAGCAGTACTTC. The rearrangement joins TRBV7-8 to TRBJ2-5; 9 bases align to TRBD2. The J call may be in error: the DNA end matches TRBJ2-7 better. This CDR3 spans 15 amino acids. Looked up from germline, CDR1 is SGHVS and CDR2 is FQNEAQ.

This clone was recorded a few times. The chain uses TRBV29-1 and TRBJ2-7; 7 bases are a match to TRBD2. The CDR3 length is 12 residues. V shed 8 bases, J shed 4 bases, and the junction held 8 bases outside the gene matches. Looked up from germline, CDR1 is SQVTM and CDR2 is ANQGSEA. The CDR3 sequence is CSFTWGGYEQYF. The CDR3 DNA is TGCAGCTTCACTTGGGGGGGGTACGAGCAGTACTTC.

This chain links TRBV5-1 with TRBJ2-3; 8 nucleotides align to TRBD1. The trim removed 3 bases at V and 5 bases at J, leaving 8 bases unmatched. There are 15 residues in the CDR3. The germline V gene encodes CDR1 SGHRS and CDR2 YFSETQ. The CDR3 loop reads CASSSRQGRIDTQYF. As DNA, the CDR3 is TGCGCCAGCAGCTCCCGACAGGGGAGAATAGATACGCAGTATTTT.

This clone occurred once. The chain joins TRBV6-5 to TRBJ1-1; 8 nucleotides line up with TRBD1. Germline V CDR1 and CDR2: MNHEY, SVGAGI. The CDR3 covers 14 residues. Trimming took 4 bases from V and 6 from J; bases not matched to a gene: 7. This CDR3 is CASSSGGARAEAFF. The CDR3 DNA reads TGTGCCAGCAGTTCAGGGGGCGCGAGGGCTGAAGCTTTCTTT.

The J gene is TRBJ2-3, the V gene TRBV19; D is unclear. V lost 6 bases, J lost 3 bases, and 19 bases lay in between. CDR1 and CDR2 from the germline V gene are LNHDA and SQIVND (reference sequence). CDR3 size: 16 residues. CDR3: CASRTLWSSTTDTQYF. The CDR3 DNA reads TGTGCCAGTAGAACCCTATGGAGTAGCACGACAGATACGCAGTATTTT.

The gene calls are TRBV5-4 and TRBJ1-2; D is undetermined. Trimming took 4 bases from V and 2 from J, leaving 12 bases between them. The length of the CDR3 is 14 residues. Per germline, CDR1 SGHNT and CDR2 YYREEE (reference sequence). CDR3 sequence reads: CASSREGMNYGYTF. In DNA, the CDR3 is TGTGCCAGCAGCCGGGAGGGCATGAACTATGGCTACACCTTC. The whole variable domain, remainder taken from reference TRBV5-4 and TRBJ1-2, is ETGVTQSPTHLIKTRGQQVTLRCSSQSGHNTVSWYQQALGQGPQFIFQYYREEENGRGNFPPRFSGLQFPNYSSELNVNALELDDSALYLCASSREGMNYGYTFGSGTRLTVV.

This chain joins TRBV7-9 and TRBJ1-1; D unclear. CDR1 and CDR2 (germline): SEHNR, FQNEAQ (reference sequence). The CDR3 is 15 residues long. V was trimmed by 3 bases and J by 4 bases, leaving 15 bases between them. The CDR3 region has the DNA TGTGCCAGCAGCTTGAATATGGGTGAGGGCACTGAAGCTTTCTTT. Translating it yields CASSLNMGEGTEAFF.

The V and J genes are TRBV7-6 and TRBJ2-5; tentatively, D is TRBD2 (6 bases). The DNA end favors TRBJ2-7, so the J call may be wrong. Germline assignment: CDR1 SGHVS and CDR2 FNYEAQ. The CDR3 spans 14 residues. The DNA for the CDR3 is TGTGCCAGCTCGTTTAGCGGAGAACGCTACGAGCAGTACTTC. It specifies CASSFSGERYEQYF.

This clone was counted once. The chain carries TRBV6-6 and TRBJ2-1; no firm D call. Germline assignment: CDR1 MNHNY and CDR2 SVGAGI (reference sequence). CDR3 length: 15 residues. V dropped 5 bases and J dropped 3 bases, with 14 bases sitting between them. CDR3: CASSLLRTDYNEQFF. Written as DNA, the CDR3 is TGTGCCAGCAGTCTCCTTAGAACAGACTACAATGAGCAGTTCTTC.

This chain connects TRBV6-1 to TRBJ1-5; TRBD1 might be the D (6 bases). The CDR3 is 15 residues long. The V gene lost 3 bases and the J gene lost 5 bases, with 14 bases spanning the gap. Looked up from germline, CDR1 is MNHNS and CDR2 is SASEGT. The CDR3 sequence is CASSDSDRRYQPQHF. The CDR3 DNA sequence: TGTGCCAGCAGTGATAGCGACAGGAGGTATCAGCCCCAGCATTTT.

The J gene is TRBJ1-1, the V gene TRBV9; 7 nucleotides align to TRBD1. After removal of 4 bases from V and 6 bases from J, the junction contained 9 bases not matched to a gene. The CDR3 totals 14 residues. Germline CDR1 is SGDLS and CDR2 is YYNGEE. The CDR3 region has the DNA TGTGCCAGCAGCCCTCAGACAGGGTCGGCTGAAGCTTTCTTT. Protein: CASSPQTGSAEAFF.

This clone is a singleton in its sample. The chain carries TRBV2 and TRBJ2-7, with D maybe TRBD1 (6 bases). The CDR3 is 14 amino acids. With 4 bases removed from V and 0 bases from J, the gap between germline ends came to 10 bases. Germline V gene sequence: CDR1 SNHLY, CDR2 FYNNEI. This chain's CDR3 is CASSGDRSSYEQYF. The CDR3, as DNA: TGTGCCAGCAGTGGAGACAGGAGCTCCTACGAGCAGTACTTC.

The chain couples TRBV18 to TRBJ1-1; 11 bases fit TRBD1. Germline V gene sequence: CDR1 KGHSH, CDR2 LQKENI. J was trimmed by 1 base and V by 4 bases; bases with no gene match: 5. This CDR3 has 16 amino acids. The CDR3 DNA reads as TGTGCCAGCTCACTCGGACAGGGGGCGCGGAACACTGAAGCTTTCTTT. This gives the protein CASSLGQGARNTEAFF.

The CDR3 loop is CASGLGGPAVKETQYF. DNA for the CDR3: TGTGCTAGTGGTTTGGGGGGCCCGGCGGTCAAGGAGACCCAGTACTTC. The chain carries TRBV12-5 and TRBJ2-5, with a tentative D call TRBD1 (5 bases). The CDR3 consists of 16 residues. Germline assignment: CDR1 LGHNT and CDR2 FRNRAP. Deletions cut 1 base from V and 5 bases from J, with 17 bases between.

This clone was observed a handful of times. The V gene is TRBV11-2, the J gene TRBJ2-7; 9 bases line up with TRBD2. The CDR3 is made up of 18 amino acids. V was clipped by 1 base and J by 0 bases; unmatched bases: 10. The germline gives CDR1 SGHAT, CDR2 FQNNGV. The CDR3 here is CASSLGRGGSYGSYEQYF. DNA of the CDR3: TGTGCCAGCAGCTTAGGGCGGGGGGGATCTTACGGCTCCTACGAGCAGTACTTC. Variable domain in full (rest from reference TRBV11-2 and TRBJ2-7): EAGVAQSPRYKIIEKRQSVAFWCNPISGHATLYWYQQILGQGPKLLIQFQNNGVVDDSQLPKDRFSAERLKGVDSTLKIQPAKLEDSAVYLCASSLGRGGSYGSYEQYFGPGTRLTVT.

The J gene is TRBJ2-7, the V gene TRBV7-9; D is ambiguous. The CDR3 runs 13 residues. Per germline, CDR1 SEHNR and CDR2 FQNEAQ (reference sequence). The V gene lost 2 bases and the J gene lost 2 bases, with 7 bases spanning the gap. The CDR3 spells CASSLSQAYEQYF. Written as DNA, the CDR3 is TGTGCCAGCAGCTTATCGCAGGCCTACGAGCAGTACTTC.

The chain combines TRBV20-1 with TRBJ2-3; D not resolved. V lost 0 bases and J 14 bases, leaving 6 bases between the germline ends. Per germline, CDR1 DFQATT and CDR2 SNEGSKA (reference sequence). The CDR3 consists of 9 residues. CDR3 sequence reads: CSAREAAYF. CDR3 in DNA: TGCAGTGCTAGAGAGGCCGCGTATTTT.

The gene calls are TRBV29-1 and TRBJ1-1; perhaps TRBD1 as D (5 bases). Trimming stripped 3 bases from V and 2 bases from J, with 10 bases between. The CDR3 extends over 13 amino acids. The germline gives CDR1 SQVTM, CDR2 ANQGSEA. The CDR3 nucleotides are TGCAGCGTTGAGGACAATCTCAACACTGAAGCTTTCTTT. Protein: CSVEDNLNTEAFF.

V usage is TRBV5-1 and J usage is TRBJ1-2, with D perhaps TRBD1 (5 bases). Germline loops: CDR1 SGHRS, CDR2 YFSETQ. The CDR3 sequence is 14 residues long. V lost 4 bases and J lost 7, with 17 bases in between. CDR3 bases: TGCGCCAGCAGCCCCCGGACATTTGAGAGTGGCTACACCTTC. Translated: CASSPRTFESGYTF.

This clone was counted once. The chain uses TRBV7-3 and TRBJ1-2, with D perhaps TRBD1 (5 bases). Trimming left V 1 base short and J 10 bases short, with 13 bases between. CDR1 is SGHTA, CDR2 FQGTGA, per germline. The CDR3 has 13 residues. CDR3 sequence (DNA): TGTGCCAGCAGCTTAAGGGGCAGGGCTAACTACACCTTC. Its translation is CASSLRGRANYTF.